This T cell receptor (beta chain) was captured in a study of beta chain features in type 1 diabetes. The wider study: Examination covered around 100 million sorted cells spanning all samples. Points from the study as a whole: Healthy donors had naive, central memory and Treg TCRB repertoires that appeared less similar than those seen among patients. Moderately but significantly shorter TCRB CDR3s were found in Type 1 diabetes patients in all four CD4+ subsets. At VDJ recombination sites, type 1 diabetes patients had fewer insertions and more deleted nucleotides.

cDNA synthesis used the whole RNA isolate, giving expressed TCRB sequences. Libraries were prepared by immunoSEQ multiplex PCR; TCRdb keeps only in-frame clonotypes and omits some of them. The sample carries around 710,000 clones, about an eighth recorded once. Every participating donor gave one draw, a heparinised blood sample averaging roughly 100 mL. Trimming shortened V by 9 bases and J by 2 bases, and 13 bases separated the two germline ends. CDR1 is SNHLY and CDR2 is FYNNEI in the germline V gene. The CDR3 sequence is 13 residues long. This clone has only a few counts. What it recognizes is unknown.

This receptor was taken from a man aged 25 to 40 with type 1 diabetes. The sequenced sample was naive CD4+ T cells from blood. The J gene is TRBJ1-2, the V gene TRBV2; D call uncertain. The chain's CDR3 is CASSPGVNYGYTF. The CDR3 DNA sequence: TGTGCCAGTTCCCCGGGTGTCAACTATGGCTACACCTTC.